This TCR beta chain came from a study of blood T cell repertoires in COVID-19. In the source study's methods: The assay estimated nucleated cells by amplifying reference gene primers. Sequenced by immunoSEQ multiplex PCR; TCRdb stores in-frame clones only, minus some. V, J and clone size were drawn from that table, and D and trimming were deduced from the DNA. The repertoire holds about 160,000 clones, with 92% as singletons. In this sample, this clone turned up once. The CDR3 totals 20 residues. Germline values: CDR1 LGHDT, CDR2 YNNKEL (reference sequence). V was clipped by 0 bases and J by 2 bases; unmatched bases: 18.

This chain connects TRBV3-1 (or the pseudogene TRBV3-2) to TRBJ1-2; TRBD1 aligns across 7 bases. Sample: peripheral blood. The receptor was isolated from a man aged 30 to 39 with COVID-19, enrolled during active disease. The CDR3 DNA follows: TGTGCCAGCAGCCAAGATCTGATGGGCCGGAAGACAGGGAGCAACTATGGCTACACCTTC. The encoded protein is CASSQDLMGRKTGSNYGYTF.